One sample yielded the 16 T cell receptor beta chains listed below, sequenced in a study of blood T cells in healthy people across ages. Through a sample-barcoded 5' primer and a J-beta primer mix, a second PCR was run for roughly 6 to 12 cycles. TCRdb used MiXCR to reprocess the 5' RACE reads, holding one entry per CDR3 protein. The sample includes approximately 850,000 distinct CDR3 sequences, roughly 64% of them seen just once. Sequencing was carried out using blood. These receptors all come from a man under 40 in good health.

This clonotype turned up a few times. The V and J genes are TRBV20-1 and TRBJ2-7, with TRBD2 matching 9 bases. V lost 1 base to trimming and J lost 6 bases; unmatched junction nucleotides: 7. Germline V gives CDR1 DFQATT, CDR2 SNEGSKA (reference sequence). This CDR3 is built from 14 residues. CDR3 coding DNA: TGCAGTGCTAGAGGAGCTAGCGGGAATGGCGAGCAGTACTTC. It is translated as CSARGASGNGEQYF.

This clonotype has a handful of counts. The CDR3 sequence: CASSLSTGVRFDEQFF. The CDR3 region has the DNA TGCGCCAGCAGCCTAAGCACAGGGGTTCGTTTCGATGAGCAGTTCTTC. The gene calls are TRBV4-3 and TRBJ2-1; TRBD1 matches 7 bases. The CDR3 length is 16 residues. The germline gives CDR1 LGHNA, CDR2 YSLEER. Trimming took 4 bases from V and 8 from J; bases not matched to a gene: 14.

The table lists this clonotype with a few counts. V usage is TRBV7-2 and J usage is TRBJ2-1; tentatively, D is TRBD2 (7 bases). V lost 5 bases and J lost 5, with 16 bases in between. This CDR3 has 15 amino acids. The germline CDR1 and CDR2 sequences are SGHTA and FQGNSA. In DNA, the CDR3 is TGTGCCAGCAGCACCGCTGGGGGGGGCCACAATGAGCAGTTCTTC. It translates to CASSTAGGGHNEQFF. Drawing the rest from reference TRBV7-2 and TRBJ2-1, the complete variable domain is GAGVSQSPSNKVTEKGKDVELRCDPISGHTALYWYRQSLGQGLEFLIYFQGNSAPDKSGLPSDRFSAERTGGSVSTLTIQRTQQEDSAVYLCASSTAGGGHNEQFFGPGTRLTVL.

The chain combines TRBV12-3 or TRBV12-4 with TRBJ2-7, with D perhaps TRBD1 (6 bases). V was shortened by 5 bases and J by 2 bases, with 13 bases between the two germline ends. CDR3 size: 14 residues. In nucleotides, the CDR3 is TGTGCCAGCAGTCTTGGGGGCTACACCTACGAGCAGTACTTC. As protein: CASSLGGYTYEQYF.

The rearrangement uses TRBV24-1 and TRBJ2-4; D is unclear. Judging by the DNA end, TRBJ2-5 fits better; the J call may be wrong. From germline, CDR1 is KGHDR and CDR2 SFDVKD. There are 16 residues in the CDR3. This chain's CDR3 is CATSDFRTWNVVTQYF. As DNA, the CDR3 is TGTGCCACCAGTGATTTTCGAACATGGAATGTAGTGACCCAGTACTTC.

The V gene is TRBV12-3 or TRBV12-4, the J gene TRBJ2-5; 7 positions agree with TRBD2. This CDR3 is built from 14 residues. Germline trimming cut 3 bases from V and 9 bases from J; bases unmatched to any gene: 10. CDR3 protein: CASSLGEGWAPQYF. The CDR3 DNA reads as TGTGCCAGCAGTTTGGGGGAGGGCTGGGCGCCCCAGTACTTC.

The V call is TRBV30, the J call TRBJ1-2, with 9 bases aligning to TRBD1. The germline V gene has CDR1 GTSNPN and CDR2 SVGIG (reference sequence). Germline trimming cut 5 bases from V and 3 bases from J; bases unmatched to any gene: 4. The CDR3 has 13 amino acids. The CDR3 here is CAWGTGLDYGYTF. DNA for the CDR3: TGTGCCTGGGGGACAGGGTTAGACTATGGCTACACCTTC.

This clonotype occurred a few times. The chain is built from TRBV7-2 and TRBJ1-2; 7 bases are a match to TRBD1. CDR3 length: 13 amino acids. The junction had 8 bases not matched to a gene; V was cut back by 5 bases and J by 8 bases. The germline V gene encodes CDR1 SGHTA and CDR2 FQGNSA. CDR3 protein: CASSRGQVEGYTF. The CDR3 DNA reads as TGTGCCAGCAGCCGTGGACAGGTAGAAGGCTACACCTTC.

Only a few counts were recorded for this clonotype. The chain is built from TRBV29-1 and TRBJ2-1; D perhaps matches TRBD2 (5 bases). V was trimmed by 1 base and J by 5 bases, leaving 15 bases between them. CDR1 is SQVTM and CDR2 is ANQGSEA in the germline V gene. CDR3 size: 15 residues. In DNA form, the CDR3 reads TGCAGCGTTGAAGGGTCTCAACGGGATGACAATGAGCAGTTCTTC. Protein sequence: CSVEGSQRDDNEQFF.

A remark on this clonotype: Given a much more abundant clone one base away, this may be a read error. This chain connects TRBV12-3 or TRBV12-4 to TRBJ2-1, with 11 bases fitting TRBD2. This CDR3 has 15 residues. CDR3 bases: TGTGCCTGCAGTCCCACTAGCGGGAGTAGGGATGAGCAGTTCTTC. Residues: CACSPTSGSRDEQFF.

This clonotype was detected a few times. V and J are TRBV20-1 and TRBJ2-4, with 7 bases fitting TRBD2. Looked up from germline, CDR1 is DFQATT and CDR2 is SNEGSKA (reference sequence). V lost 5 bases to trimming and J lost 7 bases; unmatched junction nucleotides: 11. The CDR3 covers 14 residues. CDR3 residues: CSAPRLALGNIQYF. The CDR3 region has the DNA TGCAGTGCTCCGAGACTAGCCCTAGGGAACATTCAGTACTTC.

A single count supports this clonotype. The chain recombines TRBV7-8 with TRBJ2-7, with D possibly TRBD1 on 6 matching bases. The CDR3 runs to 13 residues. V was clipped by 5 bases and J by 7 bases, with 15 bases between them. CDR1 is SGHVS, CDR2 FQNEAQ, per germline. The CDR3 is CASSTTGKNEQYF. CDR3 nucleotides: TGTGCCAGCAGCACAACAGGGAAGAATGAGCAGTACTTC.

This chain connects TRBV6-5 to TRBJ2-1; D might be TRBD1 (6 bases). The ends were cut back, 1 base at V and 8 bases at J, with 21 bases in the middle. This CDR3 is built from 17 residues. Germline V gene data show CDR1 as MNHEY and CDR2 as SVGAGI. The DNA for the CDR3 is TGTGCCAGCAGTTACTACAACAGGGAAACGATTAAATATGAGCAGTTCTTC. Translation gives CASSYYNRETIKYEQFF.

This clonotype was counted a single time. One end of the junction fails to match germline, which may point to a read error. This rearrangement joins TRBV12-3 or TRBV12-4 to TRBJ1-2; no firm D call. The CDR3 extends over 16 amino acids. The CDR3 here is CTSSTIPGDSNYGYTF. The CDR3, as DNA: TGTACCAGCAGTACCATCCCAGGAGACTCTAACTATGGCTACACCTTC.

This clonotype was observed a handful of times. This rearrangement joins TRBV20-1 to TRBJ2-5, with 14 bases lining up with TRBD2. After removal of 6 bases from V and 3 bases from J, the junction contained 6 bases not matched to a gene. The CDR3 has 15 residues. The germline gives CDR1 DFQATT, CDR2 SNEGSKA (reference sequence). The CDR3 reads CSALGLAGAKETQYF. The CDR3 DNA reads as TGCAGTGCCTTGGGACTAGCGGGAGCTAAAGAGACCCAGTACTTC.

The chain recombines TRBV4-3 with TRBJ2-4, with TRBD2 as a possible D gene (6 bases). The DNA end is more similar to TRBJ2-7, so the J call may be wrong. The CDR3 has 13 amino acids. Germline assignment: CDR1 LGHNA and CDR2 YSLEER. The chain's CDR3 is CASSQQTSYEQYF. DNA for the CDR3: TGCGCCAGCAGCCAACAGACTAGCTACGAGCAGTACTTC.